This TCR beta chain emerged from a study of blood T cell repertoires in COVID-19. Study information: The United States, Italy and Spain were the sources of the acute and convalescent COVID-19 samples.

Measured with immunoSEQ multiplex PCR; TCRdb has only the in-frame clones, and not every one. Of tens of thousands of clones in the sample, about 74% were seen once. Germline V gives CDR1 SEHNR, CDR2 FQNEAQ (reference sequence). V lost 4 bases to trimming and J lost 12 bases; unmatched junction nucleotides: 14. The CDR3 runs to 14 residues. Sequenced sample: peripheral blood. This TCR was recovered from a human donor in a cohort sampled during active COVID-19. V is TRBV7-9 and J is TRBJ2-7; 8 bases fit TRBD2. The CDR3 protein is CASSSGSGGTDWYF. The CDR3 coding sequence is TGTGCCAGCAGCTCGGGGAGCGGGGGCACCGACTGGTACTTC.